This T cell receptor beta chain was identified during a study of cytomegalovirus exposure and HLA in healthy donors. Turning to the study itself: The same platform was used for the approximately 120 validation repertoires as for the roughly 670 first-cohort repertoires, as reported in a later analysis. General study findings and limits: According to the study, about 180 TCR beta chains were cytomegalovirus-associated.

In germline, CDR1 is MRHNA, CDR2 SNTAGT. The V gene lost 8 bases and the J gene lost 2 bases, with 6 bases spanning the gap. CDR3 length: 12 residues. Points on this clone: The antigen is unknown.

The data were produced by immunoSEQ multiplex PCR, yet TCRdb's version contains in-frame clones alone and is incomplete. This table has 65,000 to 95,000 clones, around 95% appearing once. The chain employs TRBV6-4 and TRBJ2-2; perhaps TRBD1 as D (6 bases). The receptor comes from a young man in good health and CMV-seronegative. Sequencing input: PBMCs. CDR3 protein: CASGTNTGELFF. In nucleotides, the CDR3 is TGTGCCAGCGGGACAAACACCGGGGAGCTGTTTTTT.